The rows below give T cell receptor beta chains drawn from one sample of a study of human T cells and chemical hapten exposure. TCRdb reanalysed the RACE reads using MiXCR and keeps one entry per CDR3 protein. Here the sample spans more than 70,000 distinct CDR3 sequences, about a tenth being singletons. The starting material was whole blood, obtained in connection with sensitization to the hapten diphenylcyclopropenone (DPC). The receptors come from a woman aged 25 to 39 with alopecia areata. Some clones in this sample may be carry-over from other donors' samples. The conserved cysteine and the conserved F or W are not part of the CDR3 here. A D gene is named only where the DNA matches it firmly. Some rows have no size entry. The others give once, few or many, or a class for an expanded clone.

d_gene,v_gene,len,abundance,CDR3aa
TRBD1,TRBV5-1,12,many,ASSSGQGNSPLH
TRBD1,TRBV7-6,12,many,ASSSGTGGSEAF
TRBD2,TRBV5-5,13,few,ASSGGTSYGETQY
TRBD2,TRBV6-2/TRBV6-3,12,few,ASRGLAGENEQF
TRBD1,TRBV3-1,14,many,ASSQEVGQGNYGYT
.,TRBV7-2,11,many,ASSLVGTETQY
.,TRBV11-3,11,many,ASSFTLANEQF
TRBD2,TRBV12-3/TRBV12-4,12,many,ASSFGLAGYEQY
.,TRBV29-1,11,many,SVQTAANTEAF
.,TRBV3-1,15,few,ASHMSGGVVGNEKLF
TRBD2,TRBV7-9,9,.,ASRTGGTQY
TRBD2,TRBV7-9,13,many,ASSAPGLVTDTQY
.,TRBV7-2,12,many,ASSGGRTTNEQF
TRBD1,TRBV4-2,13,.,ASRSGQVNTGELF
.,TRBV21-1,15,many,ASSSQAGTGANTEAF
.,TRBV29-1,11,.,RVGGGLYTEAF
TRBD1,TRBV29-1,10,few,SAGTGPYEQY
.,TRBV29-1,9,few,SVEVTDTQY
.,TRBV29-1,12,many,SVKGRGANTEAF
.,TRBV7-6,13,many,ASSFIAGLGQPQH
TRBD1,TRBV20-1,13,many,SAGTGTGTNTEAF
.,TRBV20-1,10,many,SARRPSDTQY
TRBD2,TRBV24-1,11,many,ATSDFERGKQF
TRBD1,TRBV20-1,13,few,SAGAGGQGTAGYT
.,TRBV10-1,13,.,ASSESPGSYNEQF
TRBD2,TRBV18,12,many,ASVGVAGSYEQY
.,TRBV4-1,14,.,ASSEIGESSYNEQF
.,TRBV5-1,11,.,ASSAQNQETQY
.,TRBV12-3/TRBV12-4,11,few,ASSSTDRDTQY
.,TRBV28,12,.,ASSLYVKGADQY
TRBD2,TRBV3-1,14,few,ASSQVVLAGRNEQF
.,TRBV30,10,few,ASSSFPGELF
.,TRBV7-9,11,many,ASSSTLNTEAF
.,TRBV12-3/TRBV12-4,12,many,ASRRGSYNSPLH
.,TRBV10-3,9,.,AISALGEQF
.,TRBV29-1,11,few,SVADPNTGELF
.,TRBV28,10,many,ASSLLAGEAF
TRBD2,TRBV28,13,many,ASTPLQRLADEQF
.,TRBV4-2,13,many,ASSQSASGANVLT
.,TRBV4-3,14,many,ASSQDTGLNTGELF
.,TRBV29-1,9,many,SVGGTDTQY
.,TRBV7-2,11,.,ASSQDGAYGYT
.,TRBV6-2/TRBV6-3,10,.,ASSYSGVEQF
TRBD1,TRBV13,14,few,ASSKPGTGHRDTQY
.,TRBV12-3/TRBV12-4,11,.,ASSFAVGGQNF
.,TRBV29-1,10,many,SVGFANYGYT
.,TRBV20-1,9,many,SPGGSYGYT
TRBD2,TRBV20-1,13,few,SATGTSGRLDTQY
TRBD2,TRBV20-1,17,.,SARLTGTSGPHSTDTQY
.,TRBV29-1,11,many,SVDGTSTGELF
.,TRBV14,12,few,ASSQLQGAEKLF
.,TRBV10-2,10,many,ASGDTIYGYT
.,TRBV29-1,11,many,SGWTVMNTEAF